This T cell receptor (beta chain) appears in the sequencing data of a study of response to subunit inactivated influenza vaccine (dated by TCRdb to the late 2010s). In terms of the full investigation: Deep quantitative T cell receptor repertoire profiling was used in the study to track responses to a trivalent subunit inactivated influenza vaccine. Study-wide findings and limitations: According to the authors, only a limited number of new T cells may be recruited by each seasonal influenza vaccination.

On this clonotype itself: Its antigen is not yet known. Qualities for individual bases were not recorded, and no much larger clone is one base off.

The library was obtained by RT-PCR. The sequencer was an Illumina HiSeq 2500. TCRdb reprocessing: public reads trimmed at Q25 with fastp, clones called with MiXCR, in-frame beta chains kept. Entries are consolidated by CDR3 protein sequence, retaining the most common genes and DNA. Across this sample there are around 250,000 distinct CDR3 sequences, with 12% seen only once. Of the sample, 7.8% is held by the ten largest clones. From the cysteine through the phenylalanine, the CDR3 covers 14 amino acids. The sequence is cut down to CDR3 DNA, 42 bases in frame from base 1. The trim is 3 bases for V and 8 bases for J, with a gap of 17 bases between the germline ends. The germline V gene (reference sequence) specifies DFQATT as CDR1 and SNEGSKA as CDR2.

Here the chain combines TRBV20-1 and TRBJ2-1, with no confidently assigned D gene. Sequenced here: non-naive T cells sorted from PBMCs, sampled about 14 days before vaccination. The sample's cell subset or site, from its label and the paper: memory T cell fraction. The TCR originated in a man aged 45-60 years who received an inactivated influenza vaccine. Donor details come from another sample of the same person, matched by shared clones. The CDR3 loop reads CSARDPGPLDEQFF. The sequenced DNA is TGCAGTGCTAGGGATCCCGGGCCCCTGGATGAGCAGTTCTTC.